In this sample, the clone carrying this T cell receptor beta chain turned up once. Method: immunoSEQ multiplex PCR; TCRdb's copy keeps in-frame clones and lacks some. Of 150,000 to 180,000 clones listed, about 94% were seen once; the top ten hold around 6.1%. Trimming removed 6 bases from V and 6 bases from J, with 15 bases in between. This CDR3 region has 13 residues. Germline CDR1 LNHDA, CDR2 SQIVND (reference sequence). The sample originates from a study of control samples from healthy donors and cancer patients. The genes are TRBV19 and TRBJ2-7, with D unresolved. The TCR comes from a man aged 35 to 55 in good health. Sequencing was done on a sample of blood. The CDR3 spells CASSPDSTVEQYF. In nucleotides, the CDR3 is TGTGCCAGTAGCCCCGATTCCACGGTCGAGCAGTACTTC.